The 8 T cell receptor beta chains given below trace back to one sample, sequenced in a study of control samples from healthy donors and cancer patients (dated by TCRdb to about 2020). Library preparation employed the immunoSEQ multiplex PCR assay. TCRdb retrieved this table from immuneACCESS and kept in-frame rearrangements only. Not all clones are present; in checked studies, unresolved V genes account for under half, and no reason is known for the remainder. The sample table holds some 89,000 clones, of which about 89% were seen once. Around a fifth of the sample is held by the ten biggest clonotypes. The specimen sequenced was blood. These receptors were taken from a man aged 30 to 45 in good health.

The chain employs TRBV27 and TRBJ1-1; D not certain. The CDR3 length is 13 residues. Trimming removed 3 bases at V and 5 bases at J, with 10 bases between. Germline CDR1 reads MNHEY; CDR2 reads SMNVEV (reference sequence). The chain's CDR3 is CASSFSSGTEAFF. The CDR3 coding sequence is TGTGCCAGCAGTTTTTCCTCCGGGACTGAAGCTTTCTTT.

The genes are TRBV19 and TRBJ1-5; D uncertain. The germline V and J ends were trimmed by 2 bases and 0 bases, with 14 bases remaining between them. This CDR3 is 17 amino acids long. CDR1 and CDR2 (germline): LNHDA, SQIVND (reference sequence). CDR3 amino acids: CASSISWETYSNQPQHF. CDR3 nucleotides: TGTGCCAGTAGTATAAGCTGGGAGACCTATAGCAATCAGCCCCAGCATTTT. Combining the CDR3 with reference TRBV19 and TRBJ1-5 gives the whole variable domain DGGITQSPKYLFRKEGQNVTLSCEQNLNHDAMYWYRQDPGQGLRLIYYSQIVNDFQKGDIAEGYSVSREKKESFPLTVTSAQKNPTAFYLCASSISWETYSNQPQHFGDGTRLSIL.

V usage is TRBV24-1 and J usage is TRBJ2-7; perhaps D is TRBD1 or TRBD2 (6 bases each). This CDR3 spans 13 amino acids. Trimming removed 6 bases at V and 6 bases at J, with 14 bases between. CDR1 KGHDR and CDR2 SFDVKD come from the germline V gene. DNA of the CDR3: TGTGCCACCAGTAATGGGGGGCAGGCCGAGCAGTACTTC. Its protein is CATSNGGQAEQYF.

The chain employs TRBV29-1 and TRBJ1-1; D gene uncertain. CDR1 and CDR2 (germline): SQVTM, ANQGSEA. The CDR3 is 13 amino acids. The V gene lost 4 bases and the J gene lost 5 bases, with 14 bases spanning the gap. The CDR3 sequence is CSVGVHDGTEAFF. The CDR3 nucleotides are TGCAGCGTTGGGGTTCACGATGGGACTGAAGCTTTCTTT.

This clone was detected a few times. The chain uses TRBV18 and TRBJ1-1; D remains ambiguous. With 1 base removed from V and 6 bases from J, the gap between germline ends came to 12 bases. CDR1 KGHSH and CDR2 LQKENI come from the germline V gene. The CDR3 runs to 14 residues. CDR3 nucleotides: TGTGCCAGCTCACCACTACCGGGTCTGGCTGAAGCTTTCTTT. This translates into CASSPLPGLAEAFF.

The chain couples TRBV7-8 to TRBJ1-5, with TRBD1 matching over 7 bases. Trimming removed 5 bases from V and 5 bases from J; junction bases left unmatched: 6. Germline CDR1 and CDR2: SGHVS and FQNEAQ. The CDR3 length is 14 residues. The CDR3 region is CASSVVGGDQPQHF. DNA of the CDR3: TGTGCCAGCAGCGTAGTAGGGGGCGATCAGCCCCAGCATTTT.

Notes on this clone: At the DNA level, this CDR3 is encoded by other sequences in the same sample as well. The CDR3 reads CASSVGDLEPDTQYF. CDR3 coding DNA: TGTGCCAGCAGCGTAGGTGATCTTGAGCCAGATACGCAGTATTTT. J is TRBJ2-3 and V is TRBV9; the D is unclear. Germline V gene data show CDR1 as SGDLS and CDR2 as YYNGEE. V was shortened by 0 bases and J by 4 bases, with 12 bases between the two germline ends. The CDR3 covers 15 residues. Full variable domain (remainder filled in from reference TRBV9 and TRBJ2-3): DSGVTQTPKHLITATGQRVTLRCSPRSGDLSVYWYQQSLDQGLQFLIQYYNGEERAKGNILERFSAQQFPDLHSELNLSSLELGDSALYFCASSVGDLEPDTQYFGPGTRLTVL.

V is TRBV6-5 and J is TRBJ1-2; TRBD1 is a possible D gene (6 bases). Trimming shortened V by 5 bases and J by 0 bases, and 7 bases separated the two germline ends. This CDR3 is built from 13 residues. Germline CDR1 MNHEY, CDR2 SVGAGI. CDR3 region: CASSRGANYGYTF. The CDR3 nucleotides are TGTGCCAGCAGTAGGGGGGCTAACTATGGCTACACCTTC.